The next 30 T cell receptor beta chains were all read from a single sample in a study of blood T cells in healthy people across ages. PCR was performed a second time for roughly 6 to 12 cycles using a sample-barcoded 5' primer and a J-beta primer mix. TCRdb fed the 5' RACE reads into MiXCR, producing one record per CDR3 protein. Of some 760,000 distinct CDR3 sequences listed, around a quarter are singletons. In addition, the sample was reused for a study of T cells of mothers and their children.

The specimen sequenced was blood. Source of these receptors: a boy younger than 18 in good health.

The V call is TRBV5-1, the J call TRBJ2-2, with 9 positions matching TRBD2. V gave up 0 bases and J gave up 0 bases; unmatched junction bases: 3. CDR1 and CDR2 (germline): SGHRS, YFSETQ. The CDR3 runs to 17 residues. The CDR3, as DNA: TGCGCCAGCAGCTTGGTTGGCGGGAGGGCGAACACCGGGGAGCTGTTTTTT. This gives the protein CASSLVGGRANTGELFF.

In its sample, this clonotype was seen a few times. J is TRBJ1-2 and V is TRBV4-3, with a possible D match to TRBD1 (5 bases). V was clipped by 0 bases and J by 5 bases, with 13 bases between them. The CDR3 is made up of 15 amino acids. CDR1 LGHNA and CDR2 YSLEER come from the germline V gene. The CDR3 loop is CASSQEEGEIYGYTF. CDR3 coding DNA: TGCGCCAGCAGCCAAGAGGAAGGGGAAATTTATGGCTACACCTTC.

CDR3 in DNA: TGTGCCAGCAGATGGACAGGGACTAACAATGAGCAGTTCTTC. This sequence encodes CASRWTGTNNEQFF. This chain uses TRBV6-1 with TRBJ2-1; perhaps TRBD1 as D (8 bases). The CDR3 is made up of 14 amino acids. V was trimmed by 6 bases and J by 5 bases, leaving 14 bases between them. The germline V gene encodes CDR1 MNHNS and CDR2 SASEGT.

The gene calls are TRBV29-1 and TRBJ1-2, with a weak D call TRBD1 (5 bases). CDR3 length equals 12 residues. The germline V gene has CDR1 SQVTM and CDR2 ANQGSEA. V was trimmed by 5 bases and J by 3 bases, leaving 10 bases between them. CDR3 residues: CSVRDRDYGYTF. The CDR3 DNA follows: TGCAGCGTTCGGGACCGCGACTATGGCTACACCTTC.

The J gene is TRBJ2-7, the V gene TRBV21-1. TRBV21-1 is a pseudogene segment. This CDR3 has 14 amino acids. CDR3 residues: CAIWVGVPPYEQYF. The DNA of the CDR3 is TGTGCCATCTGGGTCGGGGTACCTCCCTACGAGCAGTACTTC.

The chain has TRBV2 and TRBJ2-1; 9 bases match TRBD2. V lost 6 bases, J lost 1 base, and 10 bases stayed unmatched. Germline V CDR1 and CDR2: SNHLY, FYNNEI. There are 17 residues in the CDR3. CDR3 sequence (DNA): TGTGCCAGCAGCCCTTTCAGCGGGGGGTTTTCCTACAATGAGCAGTTCTTC. It codes for CASSPFSGGFSYNEQFF.

The V and J genes are TRBV21-1 and TRBJ2-7; the table's D call, TRBD2, has no DNA check behind it. With the DNA end fitting TRBJ2-5 better, the J assignment may be wrong. TRBV21-1 has pseudogene status. The CDR3 spans 14 residues. The CDR3 loop is CASSKATGRETQYF. CDR3 DNA sequence: TGTGCCAGCAGCAAAGCTACAGGGAGGGAGACCCAGTACTTC.

This clonotype was counted a few times. The gene calls are TRBV7-9 and TRBJ1-1, with TRBD1 matching 8 bases. The CDR3 loop spans 15 amino acids. V lost 6 bases to trimming and J lost 4 bases; unmatched junction nucleotides: 10. CDR1 SEHNR and CDR2 FQNEAQ come from the germline V gene (reference sequence). CDR3 bases: TGTGCCAGCAGTTACGACAGGGGTGAGGGCACTGAAGCTTTCTTT. Translating it yields CASSYDRGEGTEAFF. The full variable domain, its missing parts supplied by reference TRBV7-9 and TRBJ1-1, is DTGVSQNPRHKITKRGQNVTFRCDPISEHNRLYWYRQTLGQGPEFLTYFQNEAQLEKSRLLSDRFSAERPKGSFSTLEIQRTEQGDSAMYLCASSYDRGEGTEAFFGQGTRLTVV.

The J gene is TRBJ2-5, the V gene TRBV10-3; D is uncertain. The DNA end favors TRBJ2-1, so the J call may be wrong. The CDR3 spans 11 residues. Germline loops: CDR1 ENHRY, CDR2 SYGVKD. The CDR3 nucleotides are TGTGCCATCAGAGATCTGGATGAGCAGTTCTTC. It translates to CAIRDLDEQFF.

The chain uses TRBV7-3 and TRBJ2-3; 7 nucleotides align to TRBD2. This CDR3 spans 15 amino acids. V lost 3 bases, J lost 4 bases, and 7 bases stayed unmatched. Per the germline V gene, CDR1 is SGHTA and CDR2 is FQGTGA. The CDR3 nucleotides are TGTGCCAGCAGCTTCTTGGGAGGGAGGGCAGATACGCAGTATTTT. Residues: CASSFLGGRADTQYF. Full variable domain (missing parts from reference TRBV7-3 and TRBJ2-3): GAGVSQTPSNKVTEKGKYVELRCDPISGHTALYWYRQSLGQGPEFLIYFQGTGAADDSGLPNDRFFAVRPEGSVSTLKIQRTERGDSAVYLCASSFLGGRADTQYFGPGTRLTVL.

The sample holds many counts of this clonotype. V gene TRBV29-1 combines with J gene TRBJ2-2; 11 positions match TRBD1. This CDR3 is 13 amino acids long. V dropped 6 bases and J dropped 4; count of bases not matched to a gene: 1. The V gene's germline CDR1 is SQVTM and CDR2 ANQGSEA. The CDR3 reads CSVGTGGTGELFF. The CDR3 DNA reads as TGCAGCGTAGGGACAGGGGGCACCGGGGAGCTGTTTTTT.

This CDR3 is CASSVYDRGPYEQYF. In DNA form, the CDR3 reads TGTGCCAGCAGCGTATACGACAGGGGGCCCTACGAGCAGTACTTC. V and J are TRBV9 and TRBJ2-7; the match to TRBD1 covers 10 bases. CDR3 length equals 15 residues. Germline CDR1 is SGDLS and CDR2 is YYNGEE. Trimming removed 1 base from V and 2 bases from J; junction bases left unmatched: 3.

The rearrangement links TRBV25-1 to TRBJ1-2; no clear D gene. This CDR3 is built from 15 residues. CDR1 and CDR2 from the germline V gene are MGHDK and SYGVNS. V was shortened by 1 base and J by 1 base, with 10 bases between the two germline ends. The CDR3 bases are TGTGCCAGCAGTGAATGGGCAGCTAATAACTATGGCTACACCTTC. It is translated as CASSEWAANNYGYTF.

This clonotype turned up a few times. The rearrangement uses TRBV12-3 or TRBV12-4 and TRBJ1-5; the D is unclear. The V and J ends lost 3 bases and 0 bases respectively, with 9 bases between them. The CDR3 has 15 amino acids. Here the CDR3 DNA reads TGTGCCAGCAGTTTGGGAGATTATAGCAATCAGCCCCAGCATTTT. Translated, it gives CASSLGDYSNQPQHF.

A few counts support this clonotype. The chain employs TRBV7-9 and TRBJ2-2, with D perhaps being TRBD1 or TRBD2 (5 bases each). Germline V gene lookup returns CDR1 SEHNR and CDR2 FQNEAQ (reference sequence). V was cut by 8 bases and J by 0 bases, with 16 bases left in between. The CDR3 extends over 16 amino acids. In nucleotides, the CDR3 is TGTGCCAGCGGTCCTGTGGGGGTTACGAACACCGGGGAGCTGTTTTTT. Amino acid sequence: CASGPVGVTNTGELFF.

In this sample, this clonotype turned up a few times. At one boundary the junction diverges from the germline segment, which might be a read error. V gene TRBV24-1 combines with J gene TRBJ2-1, with 9 bases that match TRBD2. Germline CDR1 reads KGHDR; CDR2 reads SFDVKD. There are 13 residues in the CDR3. CDR3 nucleotide sequence: TGTGCCACCAGTGATCCAGCAGCGGGAGGAAGGATCTTC. It yields the protein CATSDPAAGGRIF.

As to this clonotype: The conserved closing phenylalanine or tryptophan is absent in this CDR3, likely reflecting a read error. The gene calls are TRBV29-1 and TRBJ1-2; 7 positions agree with TRBD1. V trimming: 5 bases; J trimming: 5 bases; junction bases outside the gene matches: 8. The CDR3 is made up of 13 amino acids. Germline assignment: CDR1 SQVTM and CDR2 ANQGSEA. The CDR3 sequence: CSVQLGGRYGYTC. CDR3 nucleotide sequence: TGCAGCGTTCAGTTAGGGGGCCGATATGGCTACACCTGC.

J is TRBJ2-7 and V is TRBV6-6, with D perhaps TRBD2 (5 bases). The CDR3 consists of 11 residues. V was shortened by 6 bases and J by 7 bases, with 10 bases between the two germline ends. CDR1 and CDR2 (germline): MNHNY, SVGAGI (reference sequence). For the CDR3, the DNA is TGTGCCAGCAGCCCCCCGGGGGAGCAGTACTTC. The encoded protein is CASSPPGEQYF.

V gene TRBV5-6 combines with J gene TRBJ2-5, with no clear D. This CDR3 comprises 15 residues. Germline loops: CDR1 SGHDT, CDR2 YYEEEE. V lost 4 bases, J lost 0 bases, and 13 bases lay in between. CDR3 coding DNA: TGTGCCAGCAGCCTCGGGTGGCCCCACCAAGAGACCCAGTACTTC. This sequence encodes CASSLGWPHQETQYF.

V is TRBV20-1 and J is TRBJ1-3; D gene unclear. V lost 0 bases, J lost 6 bases, and 6 bases lay in between. Germline V CDR1 and CDR2: DFQATT, SNEGSKA (reference sequence). The CDR3 spans 12 residues. Here the CDR3 DNA reads TGCAGTGCTAGAGACCCTTTAAACACCATATATTTT. Encoded protein: CSARDPLNTIYF.

The V gene is TRBV7-9, the J gene TRBJ1-1, with D possibly being TRBD1 (5 bases). This CDR3 is built from 15 residues. Per the germline V gene, CDR1 is SEHNR and CDR2 is FQNEAQ (reference sequence). Trimming removed 1 base at V and 3 bases at J, with 12 bases between. For the CDR3, the DNA is TGTGCCAGCAGCTTAGGAAAGGGAGGGGACACTGAAGCTTTCTTT. It specifies CASSLGKGGDTEAFF.

The genes are TRBV20-1 and TRBJ2-1; 11 bases map to TRBD2. With the DNA end fitting TRBJ2-7 better, the J assignment may be wrong. This CDR3 has 16 residues. Looked up from germline, CDR1 is DFQATT and CDR2 is SNEGSKA (reference sequence). The CDR3 DNA reads TGCAGTGCTACACTTATACTAGCGGGAGTTTCCTACGAGCAGTACTTC. Protein sequence: CSATLILAGVSYEQYF.

The J gene is TRBJ2-7, the V gene TRBV5-1; TRBD2 matches 7 bases. The V gene's germline CDR1 is SGHRS and CDR2 YFSETQ. CDR3 length: 18 amino acids. V shed 0 bases, J shed 4 bases, and the junction held 16 bases outside the gene matches. The CDR3 sequence: CASSLEGSLAGRSYEQYF. The CDR3 DNA follows: TGCGCCAGCAGCTTGGAGGGGTCATTAGCGGGCCGATCATACGAGCAGTACTTC. The whole variable domain, remainder taken from reference TRBV5-1 and TRBJ2-7, is KAGVTQTPRYLIKTRGQQVTLSCSPISGHRSVSWYQQTPGQGLQFLFEYFSETQRNKGNFPGRFSGRQFSNSRSEMNVSTLELGDSALYLCASSLEGSLAGRSYEQYFGPGTRLTVT.

The V and J genes are TRBV20-1 and TRBJ1-2; a possible D gene is TRBD1 (6 bases). The CDR3 loop spans 12 amino acids. Deletions cut 6 bases from V and 4 bases from J, with 12 bases between. Germline loops: CDR1 DFQATT, CDR2 SNEGSKA (reference sequence). Here the CDR3 reads CSAKGEGYGYTF. CDR3 DNA sequence: TGCAGTGCCAAGGGGGAGGGCTATGGCTACACCTTC.

This clonotype was picked up a small number of times. J is TRBJ2-2 and V is TRBV5-1, with D possibly matching TRBD2 (5 bases). Germline V gives CDR1 SGHRS, CDR2 YFSETQ. The CDR3 runs to 18 residues. Deletions cut 4 bases from V and 0 bases from J, with 19 bases between. The DNA of the CDR3 is TGCGCCAGCAGCCGAACCCCAGGCCAGCGGACGAACACCGGGGAGCTGTTTTTT. Its translation is CASSRTPGQRTNTGELFF.

This clonotype has only a few counts. The rearrangement links TRBV2 to TRBJ2-5, with D possibly being TRBD2 (7 bases). This CDR3 contains 15 residues. The V gene lost 5 bases and the J gene lost 2 bases, with 15 bases spanning the gap. Germline-derived CDR1 and CDR2 are SNHLY and FYNNEI. This CDR3 is CASSKLRGGQETQYF. In DNA, the CDR3 is TGTGCCAGCAGTAAACTGAGGGGGGGGCAAGAGACCCAGTACTTC.

This chain's CDR3 is CASSLDSLSNPTEAFF. CDR3 nucleotides: TGCGCCAGCAGCCTTGACAGCCTATCTAACCCCACTGAAGCTTTCTTT. This sequence joins TRBV4-1 and TRBJ1-1; maybe TRBD1 (5 bases). The CDR3 extends over 16 amino acids. Germline CDR1 is MGHRA and CDR2 is YSYEKL. The V end was cut by 4 bases, the J end by 4 bases, with 19 bases between.

This chain connects TRBV12-5 to TRBJ2-7; perhaps TRBD2 as D (5 bases). This CDR3 comprises 14 residues. Germline CDR1 reads LGHNT; CDR2 reads FRNRAP. The V and J ends lost 4 bases and 2 bases respectively, with 12 bases between them. CDR3 nucleotides: TGTGCTAGTGGTTCCCGGGGTTTCCCCTACGAGCAGTACTTC. Translated, it gives CASGSRGFPYEQYF. Looking up the rest from reference TRBV12-5 and TRBJ2-7 gives the full variable domain: DARVTQTPRHKVTEMGQEVTMRCQPILGHNTVFWYRQTMMQGLELLAYFRNRAPLDDSGMPKDRFSAEMPDATLATLKIQPSEPRDSAVYFCASGSRGFPYEQYFGPGTRLTVT.

This clonotype has a handful of counts. The V call is TRBV2, the J call TRBJ2-7, with TRBD1 matching over 8 bases. The junction had 5 bases not matched to a gene; V was cut back by 7 bases and J by 6 bases. There are 12 residues in the CDR3. Germline loops: CDR1 SNHLY, CDR2 FYNNEI. CDR3 loop: CASTGTGAEQYF. Here the CDR3 DNA reads TGTGCCAGCACGGGGACAGGAGCCGAGCAGTACTTC.

The chain couples TRBV5-6 to TRBJ2-4, with D hard to call. V was shortened by 0 bases and J by 3 bases, with 10 bases between the two germline ends. The CDR3 has 15 amino acids. CDR1 is SGHDT and CDR2 is YYEEEE in the germline V gene. CDR3 DNA sequence: TGTGCCAGCAGCTTGGAGTCTGAGCTCAAAAACATTCAGTACTTC. Translation: CASSLESELKNIQYF.